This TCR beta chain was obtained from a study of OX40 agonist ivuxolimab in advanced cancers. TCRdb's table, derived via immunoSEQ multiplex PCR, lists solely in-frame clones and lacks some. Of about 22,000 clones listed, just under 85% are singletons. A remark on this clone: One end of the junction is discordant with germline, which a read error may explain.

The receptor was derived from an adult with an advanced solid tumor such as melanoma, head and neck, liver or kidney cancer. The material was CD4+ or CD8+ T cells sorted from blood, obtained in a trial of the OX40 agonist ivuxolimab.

The CDR3: CASSQNRAVLF. DNA of the CDR3: TGTGCCAGCAGCCAAAACCGGGCCGTCCTCTTC. The V and J genes are TRBV4-2 and TRBJ1-2, with unresolved D. This CDR3 contains 11 residues. Germline CDR1 reads LGHNA; CDR2 reads YNFKEQ.